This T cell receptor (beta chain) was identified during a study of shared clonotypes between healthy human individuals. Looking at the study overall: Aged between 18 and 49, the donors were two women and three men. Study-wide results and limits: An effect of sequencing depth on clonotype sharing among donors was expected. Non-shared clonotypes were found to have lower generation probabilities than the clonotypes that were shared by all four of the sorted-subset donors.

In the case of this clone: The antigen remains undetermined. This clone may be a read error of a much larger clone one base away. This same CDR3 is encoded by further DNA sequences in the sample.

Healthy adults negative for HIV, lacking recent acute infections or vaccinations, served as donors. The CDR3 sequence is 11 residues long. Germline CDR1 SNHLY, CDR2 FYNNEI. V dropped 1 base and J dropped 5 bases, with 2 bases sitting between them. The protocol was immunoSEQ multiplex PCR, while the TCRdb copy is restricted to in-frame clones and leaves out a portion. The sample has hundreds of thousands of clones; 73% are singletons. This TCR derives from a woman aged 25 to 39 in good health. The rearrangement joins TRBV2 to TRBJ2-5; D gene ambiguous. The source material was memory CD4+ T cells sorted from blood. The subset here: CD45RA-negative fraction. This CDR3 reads CASSEEETQYF. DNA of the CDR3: TGTGCCAGCAGTGAAGAGGAGACCCAGTACTTC.